The TCR beta chain described here comes from a study of metastatic and nonmetastatic thyroid tumors. Germline CDR1 and CDR2: KGHSH and LQKENI. This CDR3 has 21 residues. Trimming pared 1 base from V and 2 bases from J, leaving 26 bases between. Via MiXCR, TCRdb re-called the PCR reads. The table lists over 15,000 clones, about 13% of them singletons. All patients reached thyroid surgery having received no treatment beforehand. In its sample, this clone was seen many times. The rearrangement links TRBV18 to TRBJ1-4, with D unclear. Material: blood. This receptor was taken from a female donor with papillary thyroid cancer or a benign thyroid nodule (not recorded which). Some clones in this sample may be carry-over from other donors' samples. DNA of the CDR3: TGTGCCAGCTCACCACGGGGTGAAGACGATCTCTATTATGGCACTAATGAAAAACTGTTTTTT. Its translation is CASSPRGEDDLYYGTNEKLFF. Full variable domain (remainder filled in from reference TRBV18 and TRBJ1-4): NAGVMQNPRHLVRRRGQEARLRCSPMKGHSHVYWYRQLPEEGLKFMVYLQKENIIDESGMPKERFSAEFPKEGPSILRIQQVVRGDSAAYFCASSPRGEDDLYYGTNEKLFFGSGTQLSVL.